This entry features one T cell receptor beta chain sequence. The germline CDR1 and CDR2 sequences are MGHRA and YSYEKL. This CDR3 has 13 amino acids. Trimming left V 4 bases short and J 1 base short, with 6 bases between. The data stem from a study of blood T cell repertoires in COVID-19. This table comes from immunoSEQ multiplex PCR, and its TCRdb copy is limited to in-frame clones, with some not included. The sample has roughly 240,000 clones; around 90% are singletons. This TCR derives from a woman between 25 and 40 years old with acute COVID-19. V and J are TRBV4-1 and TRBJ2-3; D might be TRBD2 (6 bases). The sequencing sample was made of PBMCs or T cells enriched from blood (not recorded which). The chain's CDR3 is CASSPGGTDTQYF. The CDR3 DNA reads TGCGCCAGCAGCCCGGGGGGCACAGATACGCAGTATTTT.